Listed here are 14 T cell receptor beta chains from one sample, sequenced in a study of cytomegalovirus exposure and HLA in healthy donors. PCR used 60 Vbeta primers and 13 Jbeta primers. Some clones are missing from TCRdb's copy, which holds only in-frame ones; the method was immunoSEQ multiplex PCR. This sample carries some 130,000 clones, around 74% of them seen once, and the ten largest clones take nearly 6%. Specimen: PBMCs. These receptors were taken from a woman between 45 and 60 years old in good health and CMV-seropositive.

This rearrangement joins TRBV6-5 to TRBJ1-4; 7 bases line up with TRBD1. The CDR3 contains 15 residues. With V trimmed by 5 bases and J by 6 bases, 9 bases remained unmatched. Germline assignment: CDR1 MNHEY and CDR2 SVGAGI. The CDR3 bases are TGTGCCAGCAGTAATGGACAGGTGGTGGATGAAAAACTGTTTTTT. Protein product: CASSNGQVVDEKLFF.

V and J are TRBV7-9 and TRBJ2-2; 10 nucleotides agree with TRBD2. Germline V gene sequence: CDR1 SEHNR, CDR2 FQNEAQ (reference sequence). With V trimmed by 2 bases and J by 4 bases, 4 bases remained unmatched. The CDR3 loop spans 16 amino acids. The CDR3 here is CASSLSGGAGTGELFF. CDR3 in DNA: TGTGCCAGCAGCTTAAGCGGGGGGGCCGGCACCGGGGAGCTGTTTTTT.

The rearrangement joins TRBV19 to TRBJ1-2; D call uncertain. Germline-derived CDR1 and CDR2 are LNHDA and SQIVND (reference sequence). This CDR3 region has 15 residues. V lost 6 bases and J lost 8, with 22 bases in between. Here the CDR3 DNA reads TGTGCCAGTAGAATCGAGCCGATCGGGTCCGTAGGCTACACCTTC. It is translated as CASRIEPIGSVGYTF.

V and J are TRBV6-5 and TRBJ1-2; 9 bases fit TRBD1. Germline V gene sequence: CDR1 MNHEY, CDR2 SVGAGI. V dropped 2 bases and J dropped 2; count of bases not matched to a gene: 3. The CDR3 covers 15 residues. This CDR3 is CASSYGTGSNYGYTF. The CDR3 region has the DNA TGTGCCAGCAGTTACGGGACAGGGTCAAACTATGGCTACACCTTC.

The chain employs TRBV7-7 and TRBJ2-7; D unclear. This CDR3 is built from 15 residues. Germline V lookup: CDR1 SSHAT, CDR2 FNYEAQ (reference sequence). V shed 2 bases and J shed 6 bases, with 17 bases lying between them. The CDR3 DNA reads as TGTGCCAGCAGCTTAACGGGTTTTCAAGGTAGCGAGCAGTACTTC. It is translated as CASSLTGFQGSEQYF.

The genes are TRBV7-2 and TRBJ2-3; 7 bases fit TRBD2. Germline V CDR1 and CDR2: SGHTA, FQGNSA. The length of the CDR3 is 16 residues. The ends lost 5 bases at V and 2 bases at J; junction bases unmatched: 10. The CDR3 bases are TGTGCCAGCAGCCGAGGTGGCGGGGGTCCCACAGATACGCAGTATTTT. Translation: CASSRGGGGPTDTQYF. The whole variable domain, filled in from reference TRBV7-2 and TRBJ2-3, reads GAGVSQSPSNKVTEKGKDVELRCDPISGHTALYWYRQSLGQGLEFLIYFQGNSAPDKSGLPSDRFSAERTGGSVSTLTIQRTQQEDSAVYLCASSRGGGGPTDTQYFGPGTRLTVL.

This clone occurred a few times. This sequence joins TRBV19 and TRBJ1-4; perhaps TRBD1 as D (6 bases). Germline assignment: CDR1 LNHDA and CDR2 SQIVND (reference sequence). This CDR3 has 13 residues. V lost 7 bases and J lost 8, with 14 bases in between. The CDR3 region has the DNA TGTGCCAGTACTCTACAGGGAGAGGAAAAACTGTTTTTT. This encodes CASTLQGEEKLFF. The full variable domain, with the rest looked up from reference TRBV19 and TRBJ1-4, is DGGITQSPKYLFRKEGQNVTLSCEQNLNHDAMYWYRQDPGQGLRLIYYSQIVNDFQKGDIAEGYSVSREKKESFPLTVTSAQKNPTAFYLCASTLQGEEKLFFGSGTQLSVL.

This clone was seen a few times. CDR3 sequence reads: CASSQTGTSGGDRTDTQYF. CDR3 bases: TGTGCCAGCAGCCAGACAGGGACTAGCGGGGGGGACCGCACAGATACGCAGTATTTT. This sequence joins TRBV4-2 and TRBJ2-3, with TRBD2 matching over 16 bases. Looked up from germline, CDR1 is LGHNA and CDR2 is YNFKEQ. V trimming: 3 bases; J trimming: 1 base; junction bases outside the gene matches: 7. The CDR3 sequence is 19 residues long.

The CDR3 DNA reads as TGTGCCAGCAGTGAGGTCGGAGGTTTCTACAATGAGCAGTTCTTC. Its protein product is CASSEVGGFYNEQFF. The chain combines TRBV2 with TRBJ2-1; D is perhaps TRBD2 (5 bases). Germline values: CDR1 SNHLY, CDR2 FYNNEI. V lost 3 bases and J lost 3, with 12 bases in between. The CDR3 sequence is 15 residues long.

CDR3 region: CASSLVSGIRTDTQYF. The CDR3 nucleotides read TGCGCCAGCAGCTTGGTCTCCGGGATTCGCACAGATACGCAGTATTTT. V is TRBV5-1 and J is TRBJ2-3; TRBD2 might be the D (5 bases). The ends were cut back, 0 bases at V and 1 base at J, with 12 bases in the middle. The CDR3 runs to 16 residues. Germline assignment: CDR1 SGHRS and CDR2 YFSETQ.

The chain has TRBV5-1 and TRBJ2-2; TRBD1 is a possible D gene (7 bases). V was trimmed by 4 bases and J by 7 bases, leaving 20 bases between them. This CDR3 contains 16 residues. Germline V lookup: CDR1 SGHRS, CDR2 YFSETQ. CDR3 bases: TGCGCCAGCAGCACAGGGGTTCTGGAGGGTGTCGGGGAGCTGTTTTTT. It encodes CASSTGVLEGVGELFF. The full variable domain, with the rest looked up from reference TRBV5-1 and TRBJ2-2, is KAGVTQTPRYLIKTRGQQVTLSCSPISGHRSVSWYQQTPGQGLQFLFEYFSETQRNKGNFPGRFSGRQFSNSRSEMNVSTLELGDSALYLCASSTGVLEGVGELFFGEGSRLTVL.

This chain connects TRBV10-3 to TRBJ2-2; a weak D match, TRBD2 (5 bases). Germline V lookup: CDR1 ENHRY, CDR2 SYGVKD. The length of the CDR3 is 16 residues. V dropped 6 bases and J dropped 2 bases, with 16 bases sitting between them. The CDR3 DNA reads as TGTGCCATCAGCCCATCGCTTCGACTAAACACCGGGGAGCTGTTTTTT. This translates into CAISPSLRLNTGELFF.

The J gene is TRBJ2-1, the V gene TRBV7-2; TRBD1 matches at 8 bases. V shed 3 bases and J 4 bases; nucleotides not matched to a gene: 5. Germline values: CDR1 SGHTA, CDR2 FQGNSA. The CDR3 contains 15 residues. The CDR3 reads CASSFQGAPYNEQFF. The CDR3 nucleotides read TGTGCCAGCAGCTTCCAGGGGGCCCCTTACAATGAGCAGTTCTTC.

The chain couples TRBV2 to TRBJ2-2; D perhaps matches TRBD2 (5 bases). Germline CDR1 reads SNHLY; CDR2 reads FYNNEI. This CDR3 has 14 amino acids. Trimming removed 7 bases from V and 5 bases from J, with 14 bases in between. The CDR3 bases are TGTGCCAGCACCCTGATACGAGGGACCGGGGAGCTGTTTTTT. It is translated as CASTLIRGTGELFF.